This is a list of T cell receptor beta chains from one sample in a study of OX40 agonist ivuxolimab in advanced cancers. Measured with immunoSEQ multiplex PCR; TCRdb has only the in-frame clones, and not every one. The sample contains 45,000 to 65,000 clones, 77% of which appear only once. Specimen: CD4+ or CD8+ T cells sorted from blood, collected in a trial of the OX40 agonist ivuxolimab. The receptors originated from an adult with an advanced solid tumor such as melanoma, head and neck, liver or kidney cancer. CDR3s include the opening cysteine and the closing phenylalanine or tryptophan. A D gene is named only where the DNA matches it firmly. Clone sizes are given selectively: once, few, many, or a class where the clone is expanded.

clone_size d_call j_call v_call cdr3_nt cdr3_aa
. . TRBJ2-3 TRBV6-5 TGTGCCAGCAGTTACTCGGGACGGCAAACGCAGTATTTT CASSYSGRQTQYF
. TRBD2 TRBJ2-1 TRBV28 TGTGCCAGCAGTTCCGCGGGACTAGCGGGAGGCTATGAGCAGTTCTTC CASSSAGLAGGYEQFF
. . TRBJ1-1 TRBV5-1 TGCGCCAGCAGCTCTACAGGTAACCCGGGGGGCACTGAAGCTTTCTTT CASSSTGNPGGTEAFF
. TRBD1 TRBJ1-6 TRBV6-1 TGTGCCAGCAGTTTCAGACAGGGCGAATCACCCCTCCACTTT CASSFRQGESPLHF
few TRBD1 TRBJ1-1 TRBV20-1 TGCAGTGCTACGGACAGGCGTGAAGCTTTCTTT CSATDRREAFF
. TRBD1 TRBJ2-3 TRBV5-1 TGCGCCAGCAGCTCCAATCCAGGGGGCAGTAATACGCAGTATTTT CASSSNPGGSNTQYF
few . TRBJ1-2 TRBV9 TGTGCCAGCAGCGCTTTTAAGGGAAACTATGGCTACACCTTC CASSAFKGNYGYTF
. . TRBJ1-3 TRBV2 TGTGCCAGCAGTGAAACGGCGGACACCATATATTTT CASSETADTIYF
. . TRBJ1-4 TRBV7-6 TGTGCCAGCAGCTTAGCGCTCGGGGCGGGTGAAAAACTGTTTTTT CASSLALGAGEKLFF
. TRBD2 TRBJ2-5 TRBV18 TGTGCCAGCTCACGACTAGCGGGAGCCGGGTCGGAGACCCAGTACTTC CASSRLAGAGSETQYF
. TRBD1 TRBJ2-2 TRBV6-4 TGTGCCAGCAGCCAGGGGGCCGACACCGGGGAGCTGTTTTTT CASSQGADTGELFF
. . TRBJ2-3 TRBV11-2 TGTGCCAGCAGTTTCCGCTATACGCAGTATTTT CASSFRYTQYF
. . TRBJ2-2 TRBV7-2 TGTGCCAGCAGCTTATTGGGTAGGGCCGGGGAGCTGTTTTTT CASSLLGRAGELFF
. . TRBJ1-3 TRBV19 TGTGCCAGTAGTATTTCTTCCTCTGGAAACACCATATATTTT CASSISSSGNTIYF
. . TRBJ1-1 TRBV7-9 TGTGCCAGCAGCTTCACGGGTGGAGAGACTGAAGCTTTCTTT CASSFTGGETEAFF
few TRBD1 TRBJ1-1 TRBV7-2 TGTGCCAGCAGCTTAGTCCCCCCCACGACAGGGGACACTGAAGCTTTCTTT CASSLVPPTTGDTEAFF
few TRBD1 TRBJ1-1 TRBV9 TGTGCCAGCAGCGTTGACAGGGGGAACACTGAAGCTTTCTTT CASSVDRGNTEAFF
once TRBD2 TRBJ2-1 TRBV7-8 TGTGCCAGCAGACCAGCCCGGGCGGGGGGCAGGGATGAGCAGTTCTTC CASRPARAGGRDEQFF
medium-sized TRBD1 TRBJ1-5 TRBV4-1 TGCGCCAGCAGCCCGACAGGGTCCCCCCCCCAGCATTTT CASSPTGSPPQHF
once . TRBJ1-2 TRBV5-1 TGCGCCAGCAGCACTGACGGGGGGAGTCGCGGCTACACCTTC CASSTDGGSRGYTF
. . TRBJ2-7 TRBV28 TGTGCCAGCAGTTCACTGGGGGAGCAGTACTTC CASSSLGEQYF
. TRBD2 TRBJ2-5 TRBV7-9 TGTGCCAGCAGTCCTCCCGGACTAGCGGGATACGAGACCCAGTACTTC CASSPPGLAGYETQYF
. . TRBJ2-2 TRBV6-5 TGTGCCAGCAGCCGACTGGACGGGGAGCTGTTTTTT CASSRLDGELFF
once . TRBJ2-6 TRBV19 TGTGCCAGTAATCAACGGAACTCTGGGGCCAACGTCCTGACTTTC CASNQRNSGANVLTF
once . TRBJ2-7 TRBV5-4 TGTGCCAGCAGCTTTCAGTACAGGGAGAACGGCGAGCAGTACTTC CASSFQYRENGEQYF
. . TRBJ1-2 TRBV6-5 TGTGCCACCACCCGAGGGGGGATTGGCTACACCTTC CATTRGGIGYTF
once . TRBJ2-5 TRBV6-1 TGTGCCAGCAGTGAAATCCCCTTCGGGGAGACCCAGTACTTC CASSEIPFGETQYF
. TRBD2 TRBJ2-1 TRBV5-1 TGCGCCAGCAGCCTTGGGACTAGCGGCATTGAGCAGTTCTTC CASSLGTSGIEQFF
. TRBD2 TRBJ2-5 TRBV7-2 TGTGCCAGCAGCTTACGGGGACTACAAGAGACCCAGTACTTC CASSLRGLQETQYF
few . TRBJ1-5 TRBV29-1 TGCAGCGTTGCTATTGGGAATCAGCCCCAGCATTTT CSVAIGNQPQHF
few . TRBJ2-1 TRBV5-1 TGCGCCAGCAGCCAGGGAGGCCACCCCTACAATGAGCAGTTCTTC CASSQGGHPYNEQFF
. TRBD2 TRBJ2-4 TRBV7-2 TGTGCCAGCAGCAAGGGACTAGCGGGAGGAGATGCCAAAAACATTCAGTACTTC CASSKGLAGGDAKNIQYF
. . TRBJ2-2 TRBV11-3 TGTGCCAGCAGCTCTCTCTCGGGGGCCATCACCGGGGAGCTGTTTTTT CASSSLSGAITGELFF
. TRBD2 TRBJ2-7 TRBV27 TGTGCCAGCAGGGGGACTAGCGGAAAATACGAGCAGTACTTC CASRGTSGKYEQYF
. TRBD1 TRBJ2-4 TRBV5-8 TGTGCCAGCAAGTCCCCGGGACAGACAAACATTCAGTACTTC CASKSPGQTNIQYF
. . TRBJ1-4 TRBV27 TGTGCCAGCAGTTGGGATGCGGGGGAAAAAATGTTTTTT CASSWDAGEKMFF
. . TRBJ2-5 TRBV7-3 TGTGCCAGCAGCTCAGGGGGGATTGAGACCCAGTACTTC CASSSGGIETQYF
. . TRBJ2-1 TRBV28 TGTGCTCTGGGAAGGGAGCAGTTCTTC CALGREQFF
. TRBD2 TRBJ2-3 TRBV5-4 TGTGCCAGCAGCCGGGGACTAGCGGGTGTCACAGATACGCAGTATTTT CASSRGLAGVTDTQYF
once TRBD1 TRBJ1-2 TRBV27 TGTGCCAGCAGTTCAGGGGGGCCGGGCGGCTACACCTTC CASSSGGPGGYTF
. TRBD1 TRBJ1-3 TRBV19 TGTGCCAGTAGTAGCCGTCCCGGGACAGGGACCGATGCTGGAAACACCATATATTTT CASSSRPGTGTDAGNTIYF
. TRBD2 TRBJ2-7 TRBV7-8 TGTGCCAGCACCCGGGAGGCTGGGGCGACTGAGCAGTACTTC CASTREAGATEQYF
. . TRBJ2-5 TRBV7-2 TGTGCCAGCAGCTTAGGGGTCTCACCGAGGCGGGAGACCCAGTACTTC CASSLGVSPRRETQYF
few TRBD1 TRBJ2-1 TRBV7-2 TGTGCCAGCAGAAACCCCCTGGGTGGTAGGGCAGGGGGATACAATGAGCAGTTCTTC CASRNPLGGRAGGYNEQFF
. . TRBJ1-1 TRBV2 TGTGCCAGCAGTGGACAGTTTGAAGCTTTCTTT CASSGQFEAFF
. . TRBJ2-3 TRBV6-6 TGTGCCAGCAGTTACTCAAGGGGGGGGTTCACAGATACGCAGTATTTT CASSYSRGGFTDTQYF
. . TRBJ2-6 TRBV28 TGTGCCAGCAGATTACCCGGGGGAAGCTCTGGGGCCAACGTCCTGACTTTC CASRLPGGSSGANVLTF
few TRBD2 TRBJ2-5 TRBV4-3 TGCGCCAGCAGCCAACGGGCAGCGGGGGGGCCGGAGACCCAGTACTTC CASSQRAAGGPETQYF
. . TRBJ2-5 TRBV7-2 TGTGCCAGCAGCCGGGACTCCCAGACCCAGTACTTC CASSRDSQTQYF
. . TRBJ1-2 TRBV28 TGTGCCAGCAGTTCGCGAAGCGGGCAGGGATATGGCTACACCTTC CASSSRSGQGYGYTF
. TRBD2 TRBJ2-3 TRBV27 TGTGCCAGCAGGGCAGCGGGAGGGCCCTATACGCAGTATTTT CASRAAGGPYTQYF
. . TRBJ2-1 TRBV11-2 TGTGCCAGCAGCTTTACAGCCTACAATGAGCAGTTCTTC CASSFTAYNEQFF
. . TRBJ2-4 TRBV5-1 TGCGCCAGCAGCTCCCACGGGGGTCTAGCCAAAAACATTCAGTACTTC CASSSHGGLAKNIQYF